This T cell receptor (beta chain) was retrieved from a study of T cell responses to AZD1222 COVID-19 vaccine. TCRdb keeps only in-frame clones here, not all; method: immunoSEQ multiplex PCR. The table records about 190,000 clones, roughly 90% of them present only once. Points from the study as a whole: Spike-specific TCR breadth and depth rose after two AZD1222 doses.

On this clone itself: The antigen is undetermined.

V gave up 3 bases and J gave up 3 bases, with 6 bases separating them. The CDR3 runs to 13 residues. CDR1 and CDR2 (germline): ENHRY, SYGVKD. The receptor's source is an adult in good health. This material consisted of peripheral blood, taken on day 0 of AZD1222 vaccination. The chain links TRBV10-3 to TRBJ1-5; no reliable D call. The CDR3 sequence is CAISEEFNQPQHF. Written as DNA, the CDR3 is TGTGCCATCAGTGAAGAATTCAATCAGCCCCAGCATTTT.